This T cell receptor (beta chain) was captured by sequencing in a study of persistence of HIV-infected CD4 T cells. Study context: Up to about 180 mL blood was drawn at multiple time points; a couple of donors had single-time leukapheresis. Study findings and constraints: Antigen-responding cells were enriched for degenerate expanded CDR3beta sequences.

Sequencing used immunoSEQ version 4 in survey mode. Template was genomic DNA at about 9.8 ng/uL, with up to roughly 1 ug used per sample. Profiled with immunoSEQ multiplex PCR; TCRdb holds only in-frame clones, not every one. The table shows about 46,000 clones, with 85% to 90% occurring only once. Turning to this clone: What it recognizes is unknown.

This nonspecific control used anti-CD3/anti-CD28 bead stimulation of CD4+ T cells. CD4+ T cells upregulating both CD40 ligand and CD69 were sorted as responding cells. Donors had undetectable plasma HIV-1 RNA, under 50 copies/mL, for 4+ years. Sample: CD4+ T cells sorted from PBMCs after approximately 19-hour stimulation, taken from a patient who received antiretroviral therapy. This clonotype was sampled from an adult woman with HIV who was CMV-seropositive.

The CDR3 sequence: CASSFEGASGYTF. In nucleotides, the CDR3 is TGTGCCAGCAGTTTTGAGGGGGCGAGCGGCTACACCTTC. This chain links TRBV12-3 or TRBV12-4 with TRBJ1-2; TRBD1 agrees at 7 bases. V dropped 3 bases and J dropped 8; count of bases not matched to a gene: 6. The CDR3 runs to 13 residues.